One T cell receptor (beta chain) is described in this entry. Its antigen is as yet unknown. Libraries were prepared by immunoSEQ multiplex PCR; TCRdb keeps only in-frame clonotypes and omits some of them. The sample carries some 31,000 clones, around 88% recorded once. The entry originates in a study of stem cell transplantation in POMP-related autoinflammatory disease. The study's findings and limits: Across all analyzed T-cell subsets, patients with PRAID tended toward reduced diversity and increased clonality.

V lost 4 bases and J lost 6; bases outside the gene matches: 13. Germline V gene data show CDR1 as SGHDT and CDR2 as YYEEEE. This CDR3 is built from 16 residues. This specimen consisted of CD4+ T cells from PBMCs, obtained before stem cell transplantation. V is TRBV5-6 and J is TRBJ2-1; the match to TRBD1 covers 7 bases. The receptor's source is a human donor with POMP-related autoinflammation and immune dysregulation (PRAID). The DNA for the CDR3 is TGTGCCAGCAGCCAACGGGGACAGTTTTCGTTCAATGAGCAGTTCTTC. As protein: CASSQRGQFSFNEQFF.